The 14 T cell receptor beta chains below all came from one sample that was sequenced in a study of immune evolution from preneoplasia to lung adenocarcinoma. Method: immunoSEQ multiplex PCR; TCRdb's copy keeps in-frame clones and lacks some. The sample consists of 9,600 or so clones, 77% of them appearing once. The sequencing input was FFPE lung adenocarcinoma in situ tissue. Every receptor here comes from a person aged 60 to 80 with lung adenocarcinoma.

The chain links TRBV14 to TRBJ1-1; possible D gene TRBD1, 5 bases. The CDR3 has 13 amino acids. V was trimmed by 3 bases and J by 7 bases, leaving 12 bases between them. Germline V gives CDR1 SGHDN, CDR2 FVKESK. The CDR3 DNA reads as TGTGCCAGCAGCCAGGGGGGTGGGTTTGAAGCTTTCTTT. Protein sequence: CASSQGGGFEAFF.

This chain uses TRBV5-1 with TRBJ1-5, with D possibly being TRBD1 (5 bases). The germline CDR1 and CDR2 sequences are SGHRS and YFSETQ. V was cut by 4 bases and J by 1 base, with 12 bases left in between. The CDR3 is made up of 15 amino acids. CDR3 in amino acids: CASSLGEFSNQPQHF. CDR3 DNA: TGCGCCAGCAGCCTAGGGGAGTTCAGCAATCAGCCCCAGCATTTT. The full variable domain, in which reference TRBV5-1 and TRBJ1-5 provide the parts outside the CDR3, is KAGVTQTPRYLIKTRGQQVTLSCSPISGHRSVSWYQQTPGQGLQFLFEYFSETQRNKGNFPGRFSGRQFSNSRSEMNVSTLELGDSALYLCASSLGEFSNQPQHFGDGTRLSIL.

The chain joins TRBV5-1 to TRBJ1-1; weak D call: TRBD1 (5 bases). This CDR3 has 15 residues. Germline V CDR1 and CDR2: SGHRS, YFSETQ. Trimming left V 0 bases short and J 4 bases short, with 13 bases between. The DNA for the CDR3 is TGCGCCAGCAGCTTGGACCCGGGACTGGGCACTGAAGCTTTCTTT. Translating gives CASSLDPGLGTEAFF.

The chain has TRBV4-2 and TRBJ1-2, with D possibly TRBD1 on 5 matching bases. CDR1 and CDR2 from the germline V gene are LGHNA and YNFKEQ. Trimming pared 4 bases from V and 5 bases from J, leaving 23 bases between. The CDR3 consists of 17 residues. CDR3 sequence reads: CASSREQALFATYGYTF. CDR3 nucleotides: TGTGCCAGCAGCCGAGAACAGGCCCTGTTTGCGACTTATGGCTACACCTTC.

This chain joins TRBV19 and TRBJ1-5, with TRBD1 matching over 7 bases. The ends lost 5 bases at V and 6 bases at J; junction bases unmatched: 10. Germline CDR1 reads LNHDA; CDR2 reads SQIVND (reference sequence). CDR3 length: 15 residues. CDR3 bases: TGTGCCAGTAGTCGAACAGGGGTTGGGGGTCAGCCCCAGCATTTT. The encoded protein is CASSRTGVGGQPQHF.

The chain employs TRBV9 and TRBJ1-4, with a weak D call TRBD1 (6 bases). Trimming removed 3 bases from V and 4 bases from J, with 13 bases in between. The CDR3 contains 15 residues. The germline V gene encodes CDR1 SGDLS and CDR2 YYNGEE. The CDR3 is CASSAGTLINEKLFF. In nucleotides, the CDR3 is TGTGCCAGCAGCGCTGGGACACTTATTAATGAAAAACTGTTTTTT.

The V gene is TRBV29-1, the J gene TRBJ2-7; the D is unclear. Trimming took off 4 bases at V and 5 bases at J, with 6 bases between the two ends. Looked up from germline, CDR1 is SQVTM and CDR2 is ANQGSEA. CDR3 length: 10 residues. The CDR3 DNA sequence: TGCAGCGTTGTCCAACACGAGCAGTACTTC. It is translated as CSVVQHEQYF.

This chain's CDR3 is CAWSDGPTYEQYF. The CDR3 DNA follows: TGTGCCTGGAGTGACGGACCTACCTACGAGCAGTACTTC. The genes are TRBV30 and TRBJ2-7, with D uncertain. Germline V lookup: CDR1 GTSNPN, CDR2 SVGIG (reference sequence). The CDR3 has 13 amino acids. V gave up 1 base and J gave up 2 bases, with 9 bases separating them.

This chain links TRBV6-4 with TRBJ2-2; 7 bases line up with TRBD1. V lost 6 bases and J lost 7; bases outside the gene matches: 8. Germline V CDR1 and CDR2: MRHNA, SNTAGT. The CDR3 length is 14 residues. The CDR3 region has the DNA TGTGCCAGCAGCGTTACGGGACAGAGCGGGGAGCTGTTTTTT. Translated, it gives CASSVTGQSGELFF.

The rearrangement joins TRBV11-2 to TRBJ2-1; no definite D call. This CDR3 is 12 amino acids long. The V gene's germline CDR1 is SGHAT and CDR2 FQNNGV. Trimming pared 0 bases from V and 8 bases from J, leaving 5 bases between. The CDR3 bases are TGTGCCAGCAGCTTAGATTTCTATGAGCAGTTCTTC. Amino acids: CASSLDFYEQFF.

The chain joins TRBV6-1 to TRBJ1-4; a weak D match, TRBD1 (5 bases). Trimming removed 5 bases from V and 8 bases from J, with 6 bases in between. Germline V CDR1 and CDR2: MNHNS, SASEGT. The CDR3 loop spans 11 amino acids. This CDR3 reads CASSRGEKLFF. The CDR3 DNA is TGTGCCAGCAGTCGGGGGGAAAAACTGTTTTTT.

This rearrangement joins TRBV7-3 to TRBJ2-3; 7 nucleotides agree with TRBD1. The CDR3 covers 14 residues. V lost 5 bases, J lost 0 bases, and 2 bases stayed unmatched. The germline CDR1 and CDR2 sequences are SGHTA and FQGTGA. DNA for the CDR3: TGTGCCAGCAGCCGGGGACAGAGCACAGATACGCAGTATTTT. As protein: CASSRGQSTDTQYF.

To note about this clone: A single base separates this from a much larger clone, so it may be a read error. This sample includes further DNA sequences coding for the same CDR3. The chain employs TRBV7-9 and TRBJ1-4, with TRBD1 identical over 8 bases. Germline values: CDR1 SEHNR, CDR2 FQNEAQ (reference sequence). The CDR3 runs 17 residues. CDR3 bases: TGTGCTAGCAGCCCGGCGGCCCCCAGGGGGCGGAATGAAAAACTGTTTTTT. Encoded protein: CASSPAAPRGRNEKLFF.

The chain recombines TRBV7-2 with TRBJ2-2; D remains unclear. This CDR3 has 13 residues. V was cut by 5 bases and J by 4 bases, with 8 bases left in between. Germline values: CDR1 SGHTA, CDR2 FQGNSA. The CDR3 DNA sequence: TGTGCCAGCAGCCCACAGCCCACCGGGGAGCTGTTTTTT. This gives the protein CASSPQPTGELFF.